The 27 T cell receptor beta chains in this list originate from one sample, sequenced in a study of cytomegalovirus exposure and HLA in healthy donors. A multiplex PCR was run with 60 Vbeta primers and 13 Jbeta primers. Clones were sequenced by immunoSEQ multiplex PCR, and TCRdb holds only the in-frame ones, with some missing. This repertoire shows 140,000 or so clones, approximately 78% found once; its top ten account for 2.5% to 3%. Sequences were obtained from PBMCs. The receptors stem from a female donor in good health and CMV-seronegative.

V usage is TRBV14 and J usage is TRBJ2-7, with 7 positions matching TRBD1. The CDR3 contains 16 residues. V was pared by 4 bases and J by 3 bases, with 12 bases of the junction left unmatched. The germline V gene has CDR1 SGHDN and CDR2 FVKESK. The CDR3 nucleotides read TGTGCCAGCAGCCGACAAGACGACAGGGAAAGCTACGAGCAGTACTTC. It yields the protein CASSRQDDRESYEQYF.

The gene calls are TRBV7-6 and TRBJ2-6, with a weak D call TRBD1 (6 bases). Trimming took off 1 base at V and 0 bases at J, with 7 bases between the two ends. Germline-derived CDR1 and CDR2 are SGHVS and FNYEAQ. The CDR3 has 16 amino acids. CDR3 sequence (DNA): TGTGCCAGCAGCTTAGGACAGGCCTCTGGGGCCAACGTCCTGACTTTC. This gives the protein CASSLGQASGANVLTF.

The genes are TRBV15 and TRBJ2-1, with 14 bases lining up with TRBD2. J gave up 7 bases and V 8 bases, and 4 bases lay outside the gene matches. The germline gives CDR1 LNHNV, CDR2 YYDKDF (reference sequence). The CDR3 consists of 14 residues. CDR3 sequence reads: CATGGTSGRNEQFF. The CDR3 DNA is TGTGCCACCGGCGGGACTAGCGGGAGAAATGAGCAGTTCTTC.

This clone was observed once. The chain employs TRBV11-2 and TRBJ2-5, with 14 bases matching TRBD2. Germline loops: CDR1 SGHAT, CDR2 FQNNGV. V lost 3 bases and J lost 7; bases outside the gene matches: 4. The CDR3 consists of 15 residues. CDR3 amino acids: CASSLYGTSGGTQYF. CDR3 nucleotide sequence: TGTGCCAGCAGCTTGTATGGGACTAGCGGGGGGACCCAGTACTTC.

The chain recombines TRBV6-5 with TRBJ2-7; maybe TRBD1 (6 bases). CDR1 and CDR2 (germline): MNHEY, SVGAGI. The CDR3 totals 15 residues. The ends were cut back, 0 bases at V and 2 bases at J, with 11 bases in the middle. The CDR3 loop reads CASSYSGATTYEQYF. CDR3 coding DNA: TGTGCCAGCAGTTACTCGGGGGCAACAACCTACGAGCAGTACTTC.

The CDR3 is CASSPQGAGQETQYF. In DNA form, the CDR3 reads TGTGCCAGCAGCCCCCAGGGGGCAGGCCAAGAGACCCAGTACTTC. This chain joins TRBV5-6 and TRBJ2-5, with 8 bases aligning to TRBD1. The CDR3 is made up of 15 amino acids. The junction had 6 bases not matched to a gene; V was cut back by 4 bases and J by 1 base. Germline V gene lookup returns CDR1 SGHDT and CDR2 YYEEEE.

The chain combines TRBV5-4 with TRBJ1-2, with 11 nucleotides matching TRBD1. Germline V gives CDR1 SGHNT, CDR2 YYREEE (reference sequence). V gave up 3 bases and J gave up 5 bases; unmatched junction bases: 9. This CDR3 has 16 residues. The chain's CDR3 is CASSSAGRDRGYGYTF. CDR3 bases: TGTGCCAGCAGCTCCGCCGGCCGGGACAGGGGGTATGGCTACACCTTC.

The chain couples TRBV7-9 to TRBJ2-6, with TRBD2 identical over 9 bases. CDR3 size: 19 residues. Germline V gives CDR1 SEHNR, CDR2 FQNEAQ (reference sequence). Trimming cost V 5 bases and J 2 bases; bases outside gene matches: 13. CDR3: CASSPDIAGVRTGANVLTF. CDR3 DNA: TGTGCCAGCAGCCCCGACATAGCGGGAGTAAGGACTGGGGCCAACGTCCTGACTTTC.

The chain is built from TRBV5-1 and TRBJ1-4; 7 bases map to TRBD1. The CDR3 consists of 14 residues. Germline V gene sequence: CDR1 SGHRS, CDR2 YFSETQ. Trimming removed 4 bases from V and 4 bases from J; junction bases left unmatched: 4. CDR3 DNA sequence: TGCGCCAGCAGCGCGGGACAGAATAATGAAAAACTGTTTTTT. This encodes CASSAGQNNEKLFF.

The count of this clone is one. The V and J genes are TRBV5-1 and TRBJ1-4; 8 bases are a match to TRBD1. J lost 6 bases, V lost 7 bases, and 5 bases had no gene match. Germline loops: CDR1 SGHRS, CDR2 YFSETQ. CDR3 length equals 13 residues. As DNA, the CDR3 is TGCGCCAGCGGACAGGGACGGGATGAAAAACTGTTTTTT. It is translated as CASGQGRDEKLFF.

The genes are TRBV19 and TRBJ1-1; 7 positions match TRBD1. Germline V gives CDR1 LNHDA, CDR2 SQIVND (reference sequence). V was clipped by 9 bases and J by 1 base; unmatched bases: 5. The CDR3 is 13 amino acids. For the CDR3, the DNA is TGTGCCAGCCGGGGACAGCCGAACACTGAAGCTTTCTTT. Protein: CASRGQPNTEAFF.

This clone was seen just once. The chain employs TRBV5-6 and TRBJ1-2; D may be TRBD1 (6 bases). V shed 2 bases and J shed 0 bases, with 11 bases lying between them. CDR3 size: 15 residues. Per the germline V gene, CDR1 is SGHDT and CDR2 is YYEEEE. As DNA, the CDR3 is TGTGCCAGCAGCTTAGGACAGATGACTAACTATGGCTACACCTTC. This gives the protein CASSLGQMTNYGYTF.

The chain employs TRBV27 and TRBJ2-7, with 8 bases aligning to TRBD1. There are 16 residues in the CDR3. Unmatched junction bases numbered 11, after V lost 5 bases and J lost 2 bases. Germline CDR1 and CDR2: MNHEY and SMNVEV (reference sequence). In nucleotides, the CDR3 is TGTGCCAGCAGTGTTAGCCGGGACAGGAGAACCTACGAGCAGTACTTC. The encoded protein is CASSVSRDRRTYEQYF.

V gene TRBV9 combines with J gene TRBJ2-7, with 12 nucleotides matching TRBD2. The V and J ends lost 0 bases and 6 bases, in that order; junction bases with no gene match: 4. Per the germline V gene, CDR1 is SGDLS and CDR2 is YYNGEE. The CDR3 contains 15 residues. DNA for the CDR3: TGTGCCAGCAGCGTAGCTACGACTAGCGGGAGCGAGCAGTACTTC. Its translation is CASSVATTSGSEQYF.

The rearrangement uses TRBV5-6 and TRBJ2-7; the D gene is possibly TRBD2 (7 bases). Trimming removed 6 bases from V and 3 bases from J, with 22 bases in between. CDR3 length: 16 amino acids. CDR1 is SGHDT, CDR2 YYEEEE, per germline. CDR3 in DNA: TGTGCCAGCACCCCTGGAGGGCGGGGGCCTCTCTACGAGCAGTACTTC. It yields the protein CASTPGGRGPLYEQYF. Using reference TRBV5-6 and TRBJ2-7 for the parts outside the CDR3, the full variable domain is DAGVTQSPTHLIKTRGQQVTLRCSPKSGHDTVSWYQQALGQGPQFIFQYYEEEERQRGNFPDRFSGHQFPNYSSELNVNALLLGDSALYLCASTPGGRGPLYEQYFGPGTRLTVT.

This chain connects TRBV5-4 to TRBJ1-6, with no clear D. This CDR3 spans 13 amino acids. V was clipped by 4 bases and J by 7 bases, with 9 bases between them. CDR1 SGHNT and CDR2 YYREEE come from the germline V gene (reference sequence). Here the CDR3 reads CASSLTRNSPLHF. CDR3 nucleotide sequence: TGTGCCAGCAGCCTAACGCGGAATTCACCCCTCCACTTT.

The rearrangement links TRBV28 to TRBJ2-5, with D perhaps matching TRBD2 (6 bases). CDR1 is MDHEN, CDR2 SYDVKM, per germline. V dropped 1 base and J dropped 4 bases, with 16 bases sitting between them. The CDR3 consists of 16 residues. The CDR3 sequence is CASSLSGPRGSETQYF. The CDR3 region has the DNA TGTGCCAGCAGTTTATCGGGCCCGCGGGGTTCAGAGACCCAGTACTTC.

The chain joins TRBV27 to TRBJ2-1; 12 bases agree with TRBD1. This CDR3 region has 16 residues. Trimming at V came to 2 bases and at J to 8 bases, leaving 7 bases not matched to a gene. Germline assignment: CDR1 MNHEY and CDR2 SMNVEV (reference sequence). CDR3 region: CASSLRSGQGAYEQFF. Here the CDR3 DNA reads TGTGCCAGCAGTTTAAGATCGGGACAGGGGGCATATGAGCAGTTCTTC.

The chain carries TRBV7-9 and TRBJ1-1, with D uncertain. Germline V gives CDR1 SEHNR, CDR2 FQNEAQ (reference sequence). Trimming removed 1 base from V and 0 bases from J, with 9 bases in between. The CDR3 covers 15 residues. CDR3 nucleotide sequence: TGTGCCAGCAGCTTAGGCCCCGGAGTGAACACTGAAGCTTTCTTT. This translates into CASSLGPGVNTEAFF.

CDR3: CASSQERRVGPAGSTDTQYF. Written as DNA, the CDR3 is TGTGCCAGCAGCCAAGAGCGGAGGGTGGGCCCCGCGGGTAGCACAGATACGCAGTATTTT. The chain employs TRBV4-2 and TRBJ2-3, with D tentatively TRBD2 (6 bases). The CDR3 consists of 20 residues. Trimming removed 0 bases from V and 0 bases from J, with 22 bases in between. From germline, CDR1 is LGHNA and CDR2 YNFKEQ.

The chain uses TRBV16 and TRBJ1-2; D gene unclear. Germline CDR1 KGHSY, CDR2 FQNENV. V lost 1 base, J lost 7 bases, and 10 bases lay in between. The CDR3 length is 13 residues. CDR3 protein: CASSQYLSVGYTF. CDR3 DNA sequence: TGTGCCAGCAGCCAATATCTCTCCGTTGGCTACACCTTC.

This clone was found once. One junction end does not reproduce the germline sequence, and a read error may be involved. V and J are TRBV7-9 and TRBJ1-6, with D perhaps TRBD1 (6 bases). The CDR3 sequence is 17 residues long. Germline V CDR1 and CDR2: SEHNR, FQNEAQ (reference sequence). The CDR3: CSSSLAGQRSLGTPLHF. The CDR3 coding sequence is TGTTCCAGCAGCTTAGCGGGACAACGATCCCTGGGGACACCCCTCCACTTT.

The chain recombines TRBV4-2 with TRBJ2-5; TRBD1 aligns across 11 bases. The CDR3 extends over 16 amino acids. The germline V gene has CDR1 LGHNA and CDR2 YNFKEQ. Trimming at V came to 0 bases and at J to 5 bases, leaving 5 bases not matched to a gene. In DNA, the CDR3 is TGTGCCAGCAGCCAAGATTGGACAGGGGGCGCGGAGACCCAGTACTTC. Protein product: CASSQDWTGGAETQYF.

The V and J genes are TRBV5-1 and TRBJ2-7, with 7 bases lining up with TRBD2. Trimming cost V 1 base and J 2 bases; bases outside gene matches: 3. The CDR3 totals 14 residues. Germline V lookup: CDR1 SGHRS, CDR2 YFSETQ. The CDR3 coding sequence is TGCGCCAGCAGCTTGTACCGGGGGGCCTACGAGCAGTACTTC. Protein product: CASSLYRGAYEQYF.

The rearrangement uses TRBV5-4 and TRBJ1-4, with D hard to call. Germline V CDR1 and CDR2: SGHNT, YYREEE (reference sequence). The CDR3 consists of 15 residues. V was shortened by 0 bases and J by 5 bases, with 11 bases between the two germline ends. The CDR3 sequence: CASSLEAGTNEKLFF. CDR3 coding DNA: TGTGCCAGCAGCTTGGAAGCGGGCACCAATGAAAAACTGTTTTTT. Supplemented by reference TRBV5-4 and TRBJ1-4, the full variable domain reads ETGVTQSPTHLIKTRGQQVTLRCSSQSGHNTVSWYQQALGQGPQFIFQYYREEENGRGNFPPRFSGLQFPNYSSELNVNALELDDSALYLCASSLEAGTNEKLFFGSGTQLSVL.

The V and J genes are TRBV28 and TRBJ1-5; D not certain. The CDR3 length is 14 residues. Trimming took off 3 bases at V and 3 bases at J, with 9 bases between the two ends. Per the germline V gene, CDR1 is MDHEN and CDR2 is SYDVKM. The CDR3 nucleotides are TGTGCCAGCAGTTTGGTAGCCTACAATCAGCCCCAGCATTTT. Its protein is CASSLVAYNQPQHF.

As to this clone: One junction end disagrees with the germline gene, perhaps due to a read error. The rearrangement uses TRBV5-1 and TRBJ1-1; possible D gene TRBD1, 6 bases. This CDR3 spans 14 amino acids. Germline CDR1 is SGHRS and CDR2 is YFSETQ. CDR3 residues: CASSWGRGDTEALF. In DNA form, the CDR3 reads TGCGCCAGCAGCTGGGGGAGAGGGGACACTGAAGCTCTCTTT.